This record covers a single TCR beta chain. CDR3 length: 14 residues. Looked up from germline, CDR1 is KGHSH and CDR2 is LQKENI. V was cut by 4 bases and J by 5 bases, with 14 bases left in between. The PCR ran on 60 Vbeta and 13 Jbeta primers. Assay: immunoSEQ multiplex PCR; the TCRdb copy retains only in-frame clones and omits some. The sample includes about 300,000 clones, about nine tenths seen only once; the top ten take less than 4.5%. This specimen comes from a study of cytomegalovirus exposure and HLA in healthy donors. This chain uses TRBV18 with TRBJ2-5; maybe TRBD1 (6 bases). The sequenced sample was PBMCs. This receptor was identified in a man aged 35-49 years in good health and CMV-seropositive. CDR3 nucleotide sequence: TGTGCCAGCTCACACCGAACAGGGTTGGAGACCCAGTACTTC. Protein product: CASSHRTGLETQYF.